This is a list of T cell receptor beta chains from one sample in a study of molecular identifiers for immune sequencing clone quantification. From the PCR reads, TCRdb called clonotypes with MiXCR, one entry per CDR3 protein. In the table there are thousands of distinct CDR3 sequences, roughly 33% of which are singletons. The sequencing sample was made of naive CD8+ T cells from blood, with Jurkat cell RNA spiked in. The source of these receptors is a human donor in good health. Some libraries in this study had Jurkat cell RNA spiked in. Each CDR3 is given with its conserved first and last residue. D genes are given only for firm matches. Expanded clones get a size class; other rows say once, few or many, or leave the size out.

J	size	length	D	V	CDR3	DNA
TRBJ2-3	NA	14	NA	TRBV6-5	CASSTSYSTDTQYF	TGTGCCAGCAGTACTAGTTACAGCACAGATACGCAGTATTTT
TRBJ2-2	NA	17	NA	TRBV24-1	CATSGWRPGTLTGELFF	TGTGCCACCAGTGGTTGGCGGCCCGGGACGCTCACCGGGGAGCTGTTTTTT
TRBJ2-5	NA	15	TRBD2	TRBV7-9	CASSLWLAGAETQYF	TGTGCCAGCAGCTTATGGTTAGCGGGAGCTGAGACCCAGTACTTC
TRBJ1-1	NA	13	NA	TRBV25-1	CASSELETLKAFF	TGTGCCAGCAGTGAATTGGAGACCCTGAAAGCTTTCTTT
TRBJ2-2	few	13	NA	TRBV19	CASRLSNTGELFF	TGTGCCAGTCGTTTGTCGAACACCGGGGAGCTGTTTTTT
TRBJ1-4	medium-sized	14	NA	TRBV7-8	CASSQTATNEKLFF	TGTGCCAGCAGCCAGACAGCAACTAATGAAAAACTGTTTTTT
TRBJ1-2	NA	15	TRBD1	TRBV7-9	CASSSPDRVLYGYTF	TGTGCCAGCAGCTCACCAGACAGGGTCCTTTATGGCTACACCTTC
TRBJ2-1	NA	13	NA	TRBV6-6	CASSTIVHNEQFF	TGTGCCAGCTCAACTATTGTGCACAATGAGCAGTTCTTC
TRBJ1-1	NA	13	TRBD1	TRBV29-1	CSTGQAINTEAFF	TGCAGCACCGGACAGGCGATAAACACTGAAGCTTTCTTT
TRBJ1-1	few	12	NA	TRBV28	CASTNMNTEAFF	TGTGCCAGCACAAACATGAACACTGAAGCTTTCTTT
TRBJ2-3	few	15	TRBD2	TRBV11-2	CASSTASGHTDTQYF	TGTGCCAGCAGCACAGCTAGCGGGCACACAGATACGCAGTATTTT
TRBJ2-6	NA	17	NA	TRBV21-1	CAGSDSLAGDGANVLTF	TGTGCCGGGTCCGATAGTCTAGCGGGAGATGGGGCCAACGTCCTGACTTTC
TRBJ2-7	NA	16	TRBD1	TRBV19	CASSAEMDRPWDEQYF	TGTGCCAGTTCCGCCGAGATGGACAGGCCCTGGGACGAGCAGTACTTC